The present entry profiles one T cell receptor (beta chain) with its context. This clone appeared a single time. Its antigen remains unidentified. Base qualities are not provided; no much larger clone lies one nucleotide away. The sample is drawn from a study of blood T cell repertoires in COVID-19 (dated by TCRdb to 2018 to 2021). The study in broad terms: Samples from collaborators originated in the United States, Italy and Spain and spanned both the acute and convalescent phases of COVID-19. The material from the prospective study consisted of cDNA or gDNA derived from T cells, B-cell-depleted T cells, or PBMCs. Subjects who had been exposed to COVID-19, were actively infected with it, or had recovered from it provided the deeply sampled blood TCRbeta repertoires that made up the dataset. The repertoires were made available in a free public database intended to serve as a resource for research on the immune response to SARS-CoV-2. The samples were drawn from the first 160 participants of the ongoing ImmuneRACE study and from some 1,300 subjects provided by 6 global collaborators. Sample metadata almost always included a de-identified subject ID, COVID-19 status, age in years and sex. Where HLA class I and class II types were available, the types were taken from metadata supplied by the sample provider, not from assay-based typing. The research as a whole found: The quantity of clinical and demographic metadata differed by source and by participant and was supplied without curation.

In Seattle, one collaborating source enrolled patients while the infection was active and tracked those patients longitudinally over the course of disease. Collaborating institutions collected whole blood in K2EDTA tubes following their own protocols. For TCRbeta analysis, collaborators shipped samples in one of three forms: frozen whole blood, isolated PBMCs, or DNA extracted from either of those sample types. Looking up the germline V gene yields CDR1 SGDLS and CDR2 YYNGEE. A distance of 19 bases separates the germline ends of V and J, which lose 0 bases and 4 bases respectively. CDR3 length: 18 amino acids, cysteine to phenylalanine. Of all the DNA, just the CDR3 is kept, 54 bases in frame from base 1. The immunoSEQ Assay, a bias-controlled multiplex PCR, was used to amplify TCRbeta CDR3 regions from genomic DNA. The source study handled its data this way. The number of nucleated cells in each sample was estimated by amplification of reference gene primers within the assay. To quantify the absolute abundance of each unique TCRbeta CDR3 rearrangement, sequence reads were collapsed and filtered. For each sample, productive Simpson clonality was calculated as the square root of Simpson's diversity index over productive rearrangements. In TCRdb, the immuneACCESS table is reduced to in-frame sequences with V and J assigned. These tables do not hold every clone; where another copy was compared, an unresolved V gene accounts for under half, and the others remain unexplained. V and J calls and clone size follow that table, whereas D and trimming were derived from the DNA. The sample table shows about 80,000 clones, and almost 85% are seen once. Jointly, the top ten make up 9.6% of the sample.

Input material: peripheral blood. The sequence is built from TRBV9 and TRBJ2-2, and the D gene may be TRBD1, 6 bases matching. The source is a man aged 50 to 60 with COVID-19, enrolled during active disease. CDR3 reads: CASSVEVGGRASTGELFF. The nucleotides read TGTGCCAGCAGCGTAGAAGTAGGGGGACGGGCGAGCACCGGGGAGCTGTTTTTT.